The 9 T cell receptor beta chains reported below all come from one sample, sequenced in a study of T cells in Graves' hyperthyroidism and ophthalmopathy. RNA transcripts were the template for amplifying TCR beta CDR3 regions. When the TCR CDR3 underwent first-round RT-PCR, the HTBI primer set was used. TCRdb analysed the multiplex PCR reads with MiXCR anew, one entry per CDR3 protein. The top ten clones hold around 9.3% of a sample with approximately 870,000 distinct CDR3 sequences, 38% of them seen once. Sequenced: blood. These receptors all stem from a man aged 18 to 35 with Graves' hyperthyroidism.

V and J are TRBV11-2 and TRBJ2-7; the match to TRBD2 covers 10 bases. The V gene's germline CDR1 is SGHAT and CDR2 FQNNGV. The V segment lost 4 bases and the J segment 1 base; nucleotides outside the gene matches: 10. This CDR3 region has 17 residues. CDR3 loop: CASSSPGLATLSYEQYF. CDR3 nucleotides: TGTGCCAGCAGCTCCCCGGGACTAGCGACGCTTTCCTACGAGCAGTACTTC.

The chain has TRBV9 and TRBJ1-3; TRBD1 matches 7 bases. The CDR3 has 16 residues. Germline trimming cut 0 bases from V and 3 bases from J; bases unmatched to any gene: 6. The V gene's germline CDR1 is SGDLS and CDR2 YYNGEE. The CDR3 nucleotides read TGTGCCAGCAGCGTAGGATCCTGGGACAGTGGAAACACCATATATTTT. Translating gives CASSVGSWDSGNTIYF.

This rearrangement joins TRBV20-1 to TRBJ1-2, with D maybe TRBD1 (5 bases). The CDR3 contains 14 residues. Trimming took 5 bases from V and 4 from J, leaving 17 bases between them. Germline V lookup: CDR1 DFQATT, CDR2 SNEGSKA (reference sequence). CDR3 protein: CSAGASDSPYGYTF. In nucleotides, the CDR3 is TGCAGTGCTGGGGCTTCAGATAGCCCCTATGGCTACACCTTC.

The chain carries TRBV20-1 and TRBJ1-2; D may be TRBD1 (6 bases). This CDR3 is 13 amino acids long. The germline V gene encodes CDR1 DFQATT and CDR2 SNEGSKA (reference sequence). Trimming left V 5 bases short and J 4 bases short, with 14 bases between. CDR3 coding DNA: TGCAGTGCTTGGGGGGCGGGCTCCTATGGCTACACCTTC. This translates into CSAWGAGSYGYTF.

This clonotype has more than one count but fewer than ten. This chain connects TRBV4-1 to TRBJ1-5, with D possibly TRBD1 on 5 matching bases. The V end was cut by 0 bases, the J end by 7 bases, with 7 bases between. CDR1 is MGHRA, CDR2 YSYEKL, per germline. This CDR3 is built from 13 residues. For the CDR3, the DNA is TGCGCCAGCAGCCAAGACGACAGACAGCCCCAGCATTTT. Protein product: CASSQDDRQPQHF.

V and J are TRBV20-1 and TRBJ1-3; D unclear. V lost 5 bases and J 6 bases, leaving 14 bases between the germline ends. This CDR3 is 13 amino acids long. Germline CDR1 reads DFQATT; CDR2 reads SNEGSKA (reference sequence). The CDR3 sequence is CSASNPRANTIYF. The CDR3 nucleotides are TGCAGTGCTTCCAACCCACGGGCAAACACCATATATTTT.

This clonotype has ten or more counts. The chain couples TRBV10-2 to TRBJ1-4, with TRBD1 matching over 7 bases. The germline gives CDR1 WSHSY, CDR2 SAAADI. The junction had 5 bases not matched to a gene; V was cut back by 3 bases and J by 7 bases. CDR3 length: 14 residues. For the CDR3, the DNA is TGCGCCAGCAGTGATCCGCAGGGGGGTGAAAAACTGTTTTTT. It specifies CASSDPQGGEKLFF.

The chain couples TRBV25-1 to TRBJ1-4; 7 positions match TRBD1. The CDR3 loop spans 15 amino acids. With V trimmed by 1 base and J by 3 bases, 2 bases remained unmatched. The germline gives CDR1 MGHDK, CDR2 SYGVNS. CDR3 loop: CASSELGTANEKLFF. Here the CDR3 DNA reads TGTGCCAGCAGTGAATTGGGGACAGCTAATGAAAAACTGTTTTTT.

A note on this clonotype: The junction differs from germline at one of its ends, possibly a read error. The chain recombines TRBV5-1 with TRBJ1-4; D gene uncertain. The germline gives CDR1 SGHRS, CDR2 YFSETQ. The CDR3 has 16 residues. The CDR3 nucleotides are TGTGCCAGCAGCCTTCCAGCCCCTGAGCGGAATGAAAAACTGTTTTTT. It translates to CASSLPAPERNEKLFF.